These T cell receptor beta chains were read from a single sample in a study of blood T cells in healthy people across ages. TCRdb passed the 5' RACE reads through MiXCR, listing each CDR3 protein once. Among about a million distinct CDR3 sequences listed, around 48% were seen once. Material for sequencing was blood. Source of these receptors: a man aged 25-45 years in good health. Both conserved end residues are part of each CDR3. D genes are given only for firm matches. Expanded clones get a size class; other rows say once, few or many, or leave the size out.

d_gene	v_gene	abundance	j_gene	CDR3nt	CDR3aa
-	TRBV28	few	TRBJ2-5	TGTGCCACACTTGGGGGGGAGACCCAGTACTTC	CATLGGETQYF
TRBD1	TRBV7-2	-	TRBJ1-6	TGTGCCAGCAGCCCACAGGGGGCGGACAATTCACCCCTCCACTTT	CASSPQGADNSPLHF
TRBD1	TRBV2	-	TRBJ2-1	TGTGCCAGCAGTGAGGACAGGGGGACCTACAATGAGCAGTTCTTC	CASSEDRGTYNEQFF
TRBD1	TRBV7-2	-	TRBJ1-1	TGTGCCAGCAGCTGGACAGGGACTAACACTGAAGCTTTCTTT	CASSWTGTNTEAFF
TRBD1	TRBV12-3/TRBV12-4	-	TRBJ1-2	TGTGCCGGAAACAATCCGGGACAGGGTGGCTATGGCTACACCTTC	CAGNNPGQGGYGYTF
TRBD1	TRBV20-1	-	TRBJ2-5	TGCAGTGCTAGTCCCGACAGGGGGGAAAAAGAGACCCAGTACTTC	CSASPDRGEKETQYF
TRBD1	TRBV9	-	TRBJ2-6	TGTGCCAGCAGCCCGGACAGGTGGGCTGGGGCCAACGTCCTGACTTTC	CASSPDRWAGANVLTF
-	TRBV12-3/TRBV12-4	-	TRBJ2-1	TGTGCCAGCAGTGTGGTACGGGTTTACAATGAGCAGTTCTTC	CASSVVRVYNEQFF
TRBD2	TRBV24-1	-	TRBJ2-1	TGTGCCACCAGTGATGGGGGGGTACTCAATGAGCAGTTCTTC	CATSDGGVLNEQFF
-	TRBV2	-	TRBJ1-1	TGTGCCAGCAGCATAACCGCAGTGAACACTGAAGCTTTCTTT	CASSITAVNTEAFF
-	TRBV7-9	-	TRBJ2-1	TGTGCCAGCAGCTTAGGGGGGGGGCGGATCTACAATGAGCAGTTCTTC	CASSLGGGRIYNEQFF